The following is a T cell receptor (beta chain) sequence with its context. The assay was immunoSEQ multiplex PCR, and TCRdb's table has in-frame clones only and misses some. Altogether roughly 80,000 clones are present, approximately 94% being singletons, with the ten largest covering 0.38%. Germline trimming cut 7 bases from V and 5 bases from J; bases unmatched to any gene: 10. The V gene's germline CDR1 is SEHNR and CDR2 FQNEAQ (reference sequence). The CDR3 has 15 residues. This specimen belongs to a study of technical replicates of blood from a handful of donors. The sample was T cells isolated from PBMCs. This chain joins TRBV7-9 and TRBJ1-2, with TRBD1 matching over 10 bases. The sequence was collected from a human donor in good health. The CDR3 sequence: CASTLPGQGIYGYTF. In DNA, the CDR3 is TGTGCCAGCACCCTCCCGGGACAGGGGATATATGGCTACACCTTC.